The clone carrying this T cell receptor (beta chain) has more than one count but fewer than ten. Its antigen is not known. Time point indicated: persistent/refractory GD, antithyroid drugs over 5 years with positive TRAb. The TCR library was made from RNA that had been extracted from PBMCs in TRIzol. The patients were drawn from one endocrinology department in Xi'an, China. Peripheral blood, at around 8.8 milliliters, went into EDTA tubes. To make TCR beta libraries, researchers used iRepertoire HTBI primers and Arm-PCR of CDR3 regions. MiXCR, run by TCRdb on the multiplex PCR reads, gives a single entry per CDR3 protein. The sample holds more than 300,000 distinct CDR3 sequences, approximately 23% seen once. This sample stems from a study of regulatory T cells in long-lasting Graves disease. Study outcomes and limitations: Fewer public clonotypes were shared by new patients (approximately 970) than by persistent patients (approximately 2,700).

The V gene's germline CDR1 is SGHAT and CDR2 FQNNGV. CDR3 length: 14 residues. Trimming took 5 bases from V and 2 from J, leaving 13 bases between them. V is TRBV11-2 and J is TRBJ2-7, with D uncertain. The TCR originated in a woman in her thirties or forties with Graves disease. The starting material was peripheral blood mononuclear cells (PBMCs), obtained when the disease was refractory, from a patient treated with antithyroid drugs. In DNA, the CDR3 is TGTGCCAGCAGCCCATCTTTGAGTACCTACGAGCAGTACTTC. This sequence encodes CASSPSLSTYEQYF. Using reference TRBV11-2 and TRBJ2-7 for the parts outside the CDR3, the full variable domain is EAGVAQSPRYKIIEKRQSVAFWCNPISGHATLYWYQQILGQGPKLLIQFQNNGVVDDSQLPKDRFSAERLKGVDSTLKIQPAKLEDSAVYLCASSPSLSTYEQYFGPGTRLTVT.